Listed here are 6 T cell receptor beta chains from one sample, sequenced in a study of blood T cell repertoires in COVID-19. Sequencing used immunoSEQ multiplex PCR; TCRdb keeps in-frame clones, though not all of them. Here the sample spans some 400,000 clones, around nine tenths being singletons. Material for sequencing was PBMCs or T cells enriched from blood (not recorded which). The receptors were sampled from a woman aged 25 to 39 who had recovered from COVID-19.

With respect to this clone: Other DNA sequences in this specimen translate into the identical CDR3. This chain links TRBV5-1 with TRBJ1-6; TRBD1 aligns across 7 bases. The CDR3 covers 14 residues. Germline V gene lookup returns CDR1 SGHRS and CDR2 YFSETQ. V shed 0 bases, J shed 9 bases, and the junction held 3 bases outside the gene matches. The CDR3: CASSLGQGSSPLHF. CDR3 DNA: TGCGCCAGCAGCTTGGGACAGGGTTCTTCACCCCTCCACTTT. Combining the CDR3 with reference TRBV5-1 and TRBJ1-6 gives the whole variable domain KAGVTQTPRYLIKTRGQQVTLSCSPISGHRSVSWYQQTPGQGLQFLFEYFSETQRNKGNFPGRFSGRQFSNSRSEMNVSTLELGDSALYLCASSLGQGSSPLHFGNGTRLTVT.

The rearrangement uses TRBV27 and TRBJ1-6; a weak D match, TRBD1 (6 bases). The germline gives CDR1 MNHEY, CDR2 SMNVEV (reference sequence). Trimming left V 2 bases short and J 9 bases short, with 20 bases between. The CDR3 sequence is 17 residues long. The CDR3 DNA reads as TGTGCCAGCAGTTTAGTTCCACAGGGACCTTTGGGTTCACCCCTCCACTTT. Protein sequence: CASSLVPQGPLGSPLHF.

This chain uses TRBV5-1 with TRBJ2-1; 10 positions agree with TRBD2. The ends lost 2 bases at V and 2 bases at J; junction bases unmatched: 7. The V gene's germline CDR1 is SGHRS and CDR2 YFSETQ. This CDR3 comprises 17 residues. The CDR3 reads CASSFGIAGGPYNEQFF. The CDR3 DNA reads as TGCGCCAGCAGCTTCGGGATAGCGGGGGGTCCCTACAATGAGCAGTTCTTC.

V usage is TRBV19 and J usage is TRBJ2-1; a weak D match, TRBD1 (5 bases). In germline, CDR1 is LNHDA, CDR2 SQIVND (reference sequence). The CDR3 covers 15 residues. V was trimmed by 10 bases and J by 0 bases, leaving 16 bases between them. The DNA for the CDR3 is TGTGCCACCCACCCGACAGACAGCTCCTACAATGAGCAGTTCTTC. The encoded protein is CATHPTDSSYNEQFF.

The rearrangement uses TRBV5-4 and TRBJ1-1; D is undetermined. Germline V CDR1 and CDR2: SGHNT, YYREEE (reference sequence). The CDR3 runs 13 residues. V was trimmed by 0 bases and J by 1 base, leaving 4 bases between them. The CDR3 spells CASSLAGNTEAFF. Here the CDR3 DNA reads TGTGCCAGCAGCTTGGCGGGGAACACTGAAGCTTTCTTT.

The chain carries TRBV29-1 and TRBJ2-5, with unresolved D. Per germline, CDR1 SQVTM and CDR2 ANQGSEA. The CDR3 has 12 amino acids. The V end lost 8 bases, the J end lost 1 base, and 11 bases lay between the germline ends. In DNA, the CDR3 is TGCAGCTTTTACCACTTCCAAGAGACCCAGTACTTC. Encoded protein: CSFYHFQETQYF.